The 27 T cell receptor beta chains listed next were all sequenced from one sample in a study of cytomegalovirus exposure and HLA in healthy donors. The PCR was carried out with 60 Vbeta primers and 13 Jbeta primers. Measured with immunoSEQ multiplex PCR; TCRdb has only the in-frame clones, and not every one. The profile covers about 150,000 clones, with 60% to 70% appearing a single time and roughly 6.8% taken by the ten largest. The material sequenced was PBMCs. The source of these receptors is a woman aged 55-69 years in good health and CMV-seropositive.

This clone appeared a few times. V and J are TRBV19 and TRBJ1-1; D gene unclear. This CDR3 comprises 16 residues. Deletions cut 1 base from V and 2 bases from J, with 14 bases between. Germline V gene sequence: CDR1 LNHDA, CDR2 SQIVND (reference sequence). The CDR3 nucleotides read TGTGCCAGTAGTATAGGGTCGCCGCGTTTTAACACTGAAGCTTTCTTT. Amino acid sequence: CASSIGSPRFNTEAFF.

The rearrangement links TRBV5-8 to TRBJ1-1; D gene ambiguous. Germline CDR1 reads SGHTS; CDR2 reads YDEGEE. This CDR3 contains 13 residues. V dropped 2 bases and J dropped 4 bases, with 9 bases sitting between them. CDR3 nucleotide sequence: TGTGCCAGCAGCTTTGTATGGAGCACTGAAGCTTTCTTT. Amino acids: CASSFVWSTEAFF.

In this sample, this clone turned up once. The chain links TRBV6-4 to TRBJ1-1, with a tentative D call TRBD1 (6 bases). Germline lookup yields CDR1 MRHNA and CDR2 SNTAGT. The V end was cut by 4 bases, the J end by 4 bases, with 13 bases between. This CDR3 has 14 amino acids. The CDR3 DNA sequence: TGTGCCAGCAGTGTAGGGGGGGATGGCACTGAAGCTTTCTTT. Protein product: CASSVGGDGTEAFF.

This clone was seen more than once but under ten times. The J gene is TRBJ1-2, the V gene TRBV25-1; TRBD1 is a possible D gene (5 bases). The V gene lost 6 bases and the J gene lost 5 bases, with 13 bases spanning the gap. The germline V gene has CDR1 MGHDK and CDR2 SYGVNS. The CDR3 has 13 amino acids. CDR3 coding DNA: TGTGCCAGCAGCCTGACAGAGGCTTATGGCTACACCTTC. Translated, it gives CASSLTEAYGYTF.

The CDR3 nucleotides read TGTGCCAGCAGCCCCACCGGGATTAGCCGTGAGACCCAGTACTTC. It codes for CASSPTGISRETQYF. The V call is TRBV7-3, the J call TRBJ2-5, with D possibly TRBD2 on 5 matching bases. Germline V gives CDR1 SGHTA, CDR2 FQGTGA. This CDR3 region has 15 residues. The V end was cut by 5 bases, the J end by 5 bases, with 18 bases between.

The chain combines TRBV5-1 with TRBJ1-4; D gene ambiguous. Deletions cut 0 bases from V and 4 bases from J, with 7 bases between. Per germline, CDR1 SGHRS and CDR2 YFSETQ. This CDR3 is built from 14 residues. CDR3 in amino acids: CASSLGAGNEKLFF. The DNA for the CDR3 is TGCGCCAGCAGCTTGGGGGCTGGTAATGAAAAACTGTTTTTT.

In its sample, this clone was seen a few times. The chain uses TRBV4-2 and TRBJ2-1; 8 nucleotides agree with TRBD2. V lost 0 bases to trimming and J lost 0 bases; unmatched junction nucleotides: 1. The CDR3 length is 16 residues. Germline values: CDR1 LGHNA, CDR2 YNFKEQ. CDR3 sequence: CASSQELAASYNEQFF. CDR3 sequence (DNA): TGTGCCAGCAGCCAAGAACTAGCGGCCTCCTACAATGAGCAGTTCTTC.

This sequence joins TRBV9 and TRBJ2-3; 9 positions agree with TRBD2. Germline CDR1 and CDR2: SGDLS and YYNGEE. The junction had 5 bases not matched to a gene; V was cut back by 3 bases and J by 0 bases. There are 16 residues in the CDR3. The DNA of the CDR3 is TGTGCCAGCAGCGCCAGCGGGGGGACTAGCACAGATACGCAGTATTTT. As protein: CASSASGGTSTDTQYF. The variable domain in full, completed from reference TRBV9 and TRBJ2-3, reads DSGVTQTPKHLITATGQRVTLRCSPRSGDLSVYWYQQSLDQGLQFLIQYYNGEERAKGNILERFSAQQFPDLHSELNLSSLELGDSALYFCASSASGGTSTDTQYFGPGTRLTVL.

The chain recombines TRBV4-2 with TRBJ2-7; 7 bases are a match to TRBD2. This CDR3 has 14 residues. The trim removed 4 bases at V and 6 bases at J, leaving 9 bases unmatched. Germline loops: CDR1 LGHNA, CDR2 YNFKEQ. The CDR3 nucleotides read TGTGCCAGCAGCCGGGGGGGGGACCGAGTCGAGCAGTACTTC. Translated, it gives CASSRGGDRVEQYF.

The J gene is TRBJ2-7, the V gene TRBV27; TRBD2 aligns across 8 bases. The CDR3 is made up of 14 amino acids. With 6 bases clipped from V and 0 bases from J, the junction kept 4 bases outside the gene matches. Germline lookup yields CDR1 MNHEY and CDR2 SMNVEV (reference sequence). The CDR3 sequence: CASRGLAASYEQYF. The CDR3 coding sequence is TGTGCCAGCAGAGGACTAGCAGCCTCCTACGAGCAGTACTTC.

The J gene is TRBJ1-2, the V gene TRBV29-1; the D is unclear. This CDR3 comprises 11 residues. V was trimmed by 4 bases and J by 7 bases, leaving 10 bases between them. Germline V gene data show CDR1 as SQVTM and CDR2 as ANQGSEA. The CDR3 sequence: CSVGTAGGYTF. CDR3 coding DNA: TGCAGCGTTGGAACCGCAGGTGGCTACACCTTC.

The genes are TRBV5-4 and TRBJ2-7; 7 bases are a match to TRBD1. Trimming took 6 bases from V and 4 from J; bases not matched to a gene: 10. This CDR3 contains 14 residues. The germline V gene encodes CDR1 SGHNT and CDR2 YYREEE (reference sequence). CDR3 sequence reads: CASTRTGQSYEQYF. CDR3 DNA: TGTGCCAGCACCCGCACGGGACAGTCTTACGAGCAGTACTTC.

The chain is built from TRBV18 and TRBJ1-4, with 7 nucleotides matching TRBD1. Germline V gives CDR1 KGHSH, CDR2 LQKENI. The CDR3 extends over 15 amino acids. J gave up 8 bases and V 2 bases, and 8 bases lay outside the gene matches. The CDR3 bases are TGTGCCAGCTCACCAACGAGGGACAGTCGGGAAAAACTGTTTTTT. The encoded protein is CASSPTRDSREKLFF.

The chain employs TRBV4-1 and TRBJ2-1, with D possibly matching TRBD1 (6 bases). The CDR3 loop spans 16 amino acids. Trimming took off 1 base at V and 6 bases at J, with 16 bases between the two ends. Germline CDR1 MGHRA, CDR2 YSYEKL. The CDR3 coding sequence is TGCGCCAGCAGCCAAGGTTTGAATTTAGGGGGCAATGAGCAGTTCTTC. This sequence encodes CASSQGLNLGGNEQFF.

The J gene is TRBJ1-1, the V gene TRBV7-7; TRBD1 might be the D (6 bases). The CDR3 sequence is 14 residues long. The germline gives CDR1 SSHAT, CDR2 FNYEAQ (reference sequence). The V end was cut by 4 bases, the J end by 1 base, with 10 bases between. CDR3 in amino acids: CASSYRVPNTEAFF. CDR3 sequence (DNA): TGTGCCAGCAGCTACAGGGTTCCGAACACTGAAGCTTTCTTT.

The J gene is TRBJ2-7, the V gene TRBV7-2; no clear D. The CDR3 runs 13 residues. The germline V and J ends were trimmed by 5 bases and 2 bases, with 10 bases remaining between them. Germline-derived CDR1 and CDR2 are SGHTA and FQGNSA. The CDR3, as DNA: TGTGCCAGCAGCCTTAGTAGTGCCTACGAGCAGTACTTC. The encoded protein is CASSLSSAYEQYF.

Points on this clone: The same CDR3 arises from other DNA sequences in this sample as well. V is TRBV27 and J is TRBJ2-7, with TRBD1 matching over 9 bases. From germline, CDR1 is MNHEY and CDR2 SMNVEV (reference sequence). V was clipped by 3 bases and J by 2 bases; unmatched bases: 5. CDR3 length equals 15 residues. The CDR3 DNA is TGTGCCAGCAGTTTCCGGGACAGGGTTACCTACGAGCAGTACTTC. Translated, it gives CASSFRDRVTYEQYF.

The sample holds a few counts of this clone. The rearrangement joins TRBV7-9 to TRBJ1-1; tentatively, D is TRBD1 (5 bases). Trimming left V 5 bases short and J 7 bases short, with 23 bases between. The CDR3 contains 16 residues. Germline CDR1 reads SEHNR; CDR2 reads FQNEAQ (reference sequence). CDR3 sequence: CASSPGTASLGGEAFF. The CDR3 nucleotides read TGTGCCAGCAGCCCAGGGACTGCCTCCCTGGGTGGTGAAGCTTTCTTT.

The genes are TRBV7-2 and TRBJ2-1; 10 bases map to TRBD2. Germline V gene data show CDR1 as SGHTA and CDR2 as FQGNSA. The CDR3 covers 17 residues. The trim removed 6 bases at V and 10 bases at J, leaving 18 bases unmatched. The CDR3, as DNA: TGTGCCAGCAGAATTAGGCTAGCGGGAGCGGAGGTGGGCGAGCAGTTCTTC. Its protein product is CASRIRLAGAEVGEQFF.

The chain links TRBV6-5 to TRBJ2-7; 7 bases are a match to TRBD2. The V segment lost 4 bases and the J segment 3 bases; nucleotides outside the gene matches: 6. The CDR3 length is 14 residues. Germline lookup yields CDR1 MNHEY and CDR2 SVGAGI. CDR3 region: CASSSAAGNYEQYF. CDR3 coding DNA: TGTGCCAGCAGTTCCGCAGCGGGAAACTACGAGCAGTACTTC.

The J gene is TRBJ2-1, the V gene TRBV5-1, with 8 bases fitting TRBD1. CDR3 length: 15 amino acids. The J segment lost 8 bases and the V segment lost 5 bases, leaving 12 bases of the junction unmatched. Germline assignment: CDR1 SGHRS and CDR2 YFSETQ. CDR3 loop: CASSYRGTRGDEQFF. CDR3 sequence (DNA): TGCGCCAGCAGTTACAGGGGGACCAGGGGCGATGAGCAGTTCTTC.

This chain joins TRBV6-1 and TRBJ2-2, with D tentatively TRBD1 (6 bases). Trimming pared 5 bases from V and 4 bases from J, leaving 11 bases between. The CDR3 spans 14 residues. Germline lookup yields CDR1 MNHNS and CDR2 SASEGT. The CDR3 here is CASSTRGFTGELFF. In nucleotides, the CDR3 is TGTGCCAGCAGTACAAGGGGGTTCACCGGGGAGCTGTTTTTT.

The rearrangement joins TRBV5-8 to TRBJ2-2; 9 nucleotides line up with TRBD1. V lost 2 bases, J lost 3 bases, and 5 bases stayed unmatched. The germline V gene encodes CDR1 SGHTS and CDR2 YDEGEE. CDR3 length: 16 residues. CDR3 sequence: CASSFSGQGYTGELFF. CDR3 DNA sequence: TGTGCCAGCAGCTTTTCCGGACAGGGGTACACCGGGGAGCTGTTTTTT.

V is TRBV2 and J is TRBJ2-7; perhaps TRBD1 as D (6 bases). V was shortened by 4 bases and J by 2 bases, with 15 bases between the two germline ends. Germline CDR1 and CDR2: SNHLY and FYNNEI. CDR3 length: 15 residues. CDR3 bases: TGTGCCAGCAGTGCTACCGACAGGATTCCCTACGAGCAGTACTTC. It translates to CASSATDRIPYEQYF.

The chain combines TRBV7-3 with TRBJ1-4; the D gene is possibly TRBD1 (5 bases). The CDR3 consists of 15 residues. The ends were cut back, 1 base at V and 3 bases at J, with 9 bases in the middle. Germline V gene sequence: CDR1 SGHTA, CDR2 FQGTGA. The DNA for the CDR3 is TGTGCCAGCAGCTTAAACGGGGGTCCTAATGAAAAACTGTTTTTT. Translated: CASSLNGGPNEKLFF.

This sequence joins TRBV15 and TRBJ2-5; TRBD1 is a possible D gene (6 bases). Germline values: CDR1 LNHNV, CDR2 YYDKDF (reference sequence). V gave up 4 bases and J gave up 5 bases, with 17 bases separating them. This CDR3 spans 15 amino acids. The CDR3 DNA reads as TGTGCCACCAGCACAGGACAGTTTTCAGTCGAGACCCAGTACTTC. It is translated as CATSTGQFSVETQYF.

The genes are TRBV6-5 and TRBJ2-7, with D perhaps TRBD1 (6 bases). Per the germline V gene, CDR1 is MNHEY and CDR2 is SVGAGI. V was pared by 10 bases and J by 4 bases, with 17 bases between. The CDR3 spans 13 residues. The CDR3 region has the DNA TGTGCCACAAAATCGGGACAAAGATACGAGCAGTACTTC. Translating it yields CATKSGQRYEQYF.